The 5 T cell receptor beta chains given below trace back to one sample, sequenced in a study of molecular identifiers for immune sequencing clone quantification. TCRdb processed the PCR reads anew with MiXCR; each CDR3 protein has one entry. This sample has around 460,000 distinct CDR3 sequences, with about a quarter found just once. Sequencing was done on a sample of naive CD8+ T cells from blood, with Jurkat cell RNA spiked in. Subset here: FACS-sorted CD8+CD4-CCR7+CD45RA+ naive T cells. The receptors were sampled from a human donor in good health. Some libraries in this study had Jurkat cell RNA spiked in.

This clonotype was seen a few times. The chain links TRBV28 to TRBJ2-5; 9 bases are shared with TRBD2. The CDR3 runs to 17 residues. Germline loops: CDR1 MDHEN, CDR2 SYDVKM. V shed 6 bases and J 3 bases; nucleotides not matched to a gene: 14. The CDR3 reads CASSNALGLAKEETQYF. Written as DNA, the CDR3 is TGTGCCAGCAGCAACGCTCTGGGACTAGCAAAGGAAGAGACCCAGTACTTC.

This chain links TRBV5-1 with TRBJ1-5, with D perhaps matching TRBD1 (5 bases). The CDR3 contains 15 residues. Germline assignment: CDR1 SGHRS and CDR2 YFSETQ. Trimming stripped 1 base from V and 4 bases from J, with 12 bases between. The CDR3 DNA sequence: TGCGCCAGCAGCTTGTCAGCAGGGTTGAATCAGCCCCAGCATTTT. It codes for CASSLSAGLNQPQHF.

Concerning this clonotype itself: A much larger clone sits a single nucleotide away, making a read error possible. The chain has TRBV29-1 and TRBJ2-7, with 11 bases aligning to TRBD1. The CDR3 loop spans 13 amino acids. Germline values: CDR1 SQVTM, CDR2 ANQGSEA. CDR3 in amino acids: CSAETGTGGEQYF. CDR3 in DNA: TGCAGCGCTGAAACCGGGACAGGGGGCGAGCAGTACTTC.

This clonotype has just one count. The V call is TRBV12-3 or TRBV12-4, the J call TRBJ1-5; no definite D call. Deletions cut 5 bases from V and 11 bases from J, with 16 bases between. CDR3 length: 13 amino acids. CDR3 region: CASSTSSGWAQHF. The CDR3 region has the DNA TGTGCCAGCAGTACCTCCAGCGGATGGGCCCAGCATTTT.

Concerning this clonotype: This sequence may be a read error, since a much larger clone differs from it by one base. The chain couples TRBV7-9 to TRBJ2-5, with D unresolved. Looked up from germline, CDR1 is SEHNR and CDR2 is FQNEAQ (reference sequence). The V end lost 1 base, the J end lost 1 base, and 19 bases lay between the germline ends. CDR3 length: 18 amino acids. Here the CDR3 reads CASSLDLMTLQVQETQYF. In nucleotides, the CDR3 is TGTGCCAGCAGCTTAGATCTTATGACACTGCAGGTCCAAGAGACCCAGTACTTC.